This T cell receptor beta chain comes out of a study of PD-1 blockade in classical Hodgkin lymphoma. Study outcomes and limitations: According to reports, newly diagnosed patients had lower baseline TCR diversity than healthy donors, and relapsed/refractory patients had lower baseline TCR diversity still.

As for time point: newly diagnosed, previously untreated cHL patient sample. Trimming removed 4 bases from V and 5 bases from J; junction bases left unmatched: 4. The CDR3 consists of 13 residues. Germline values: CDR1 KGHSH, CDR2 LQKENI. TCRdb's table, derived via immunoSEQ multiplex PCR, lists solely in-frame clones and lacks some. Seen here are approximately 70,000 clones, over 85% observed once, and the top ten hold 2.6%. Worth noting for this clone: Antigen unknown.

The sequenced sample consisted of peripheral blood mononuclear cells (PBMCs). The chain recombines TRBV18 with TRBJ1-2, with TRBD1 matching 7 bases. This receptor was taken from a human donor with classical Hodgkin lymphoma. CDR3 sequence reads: CASSLGQAYGYTF. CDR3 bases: TGTGCCAGCTCACTCGGACAGGCGTATGGCTACACCTTC.